These T cell receptor beta chains were read from a single sample in a study of blood T cells in healthy people across ages. TCRdb redid the calling of the 5' RACE reads with MiXCR, one entry per CDR3 protein. The sample comprises hundreds of thousands of distinct CDR3 sequences, 40% to 50% of which are singletons, and under 20% rests with the top ten. Material for sequencing was blood. The source of these receptors is a man in his sixties in good health. Each CDR3 is given with its conserved first and last residue. The D gene is left open where the match is weak. For some rows the clone size is stated as once, few or many, or as a class when expanded; others skip it.

clone size,J gene,CDR3 length,D gene,V gene,CDR3 DNA,CDR3 protein
few,TRBJ1-6,16,.,TRBV6-6,TGTGCCAGCAGCCGGGCTACGCCTGGGGGAAATTCACCCCTCCACTTT,CASSRATPGGNSPLHF
.,TRBJ2-2,20,TRBD2,TRBV9,TGTGCCAGCAGCGTAGAGGGGACTAGCGGGGGGGCGTACAGCACCGGGGAGCTGTTTTTT,CASSVEGTSGGAYSTGELFF
.,TRBJ2-1,13,TRBD1,TRBV10-3,TGTGCCACGGGTGGGGACAGGGATGGTGAGCAGTTCTTC,CATGGDRDGEQFF
.,TRBJ2-1,18,.,TRBV4-1,TGCGCCAGCAGCCAGGATCCAAGGCGGGGGACAGGTAGGAATGAGCAGTTCTTC,CASSQDPRRGTGRNEQFF
.,TRBJ2-7,18,TRBD2,TRBV20-1,TGCAGTGCTAGAGGCCCTCGAATGGAGCGGGGGTACTCCTACGAGCAGTACTTC,CSARGPRMERGYSYEQYF
.,TRBJ2-7,16,TRBD1,TRBV5-8,TGTGCCAGCAGCTATATACCCGGGACAGAGACCTACGAGCAGTACTTC,CASSYIPGTETYEQYF
.,TRBJ2-5,13,.,TRBV7-2,TGTGCCAGCAGCGTAGTTACACAAGAGACCCAGTACTTC,CASSVVTQETQYF
.,TRBJ2-1,16,TRBD1,TRBV7-8,TGTGCCAGCAGCTTAAAACCGGGACAGGAGTACAATGAGCAGTTCTTC,CASSLKPGQEYNEQFF
.,TRBJ1-2,13,.,TRBV9,TGTGCCAGCAGCGTAGGGAGTGACTATGGCTACACCTTC,CASSVGSDYGYTF
few,TRBJ1-2,12,.,TRBV5-6,TGTGCCAGCAGCTTCCGGGCGGGGGGCTACACCTTC,CASSFRAGGYTF
.,TRBJ1-2,20,.,TRBV20-1,TGCAGTGCTAGAGAAAGGTTCCCAGGGGCAATACCCACCTTTAACTATGGCTACACCTTC,CSARERFPGAIPTFNYGYTF
few,TRBJ2-5,13,.,TRBV6-1,TGTGCCAGCAGTGCGACCGGACCGGAGACCCAGTACTTC,CASSATGPETQYF
.,TRBJ2-5,14,TRBD1,TRBV20-1,TGCAGTGCTCCACGGGACAGGTTGGCCCGTGAGCAGTACTTC,CSAPRDRLAREQYF
few,TRBJ2-3,13,TRBD2,TRBV10-3,TGTGCCATCATAGTAGCGGGGTCAGATACGCAGTATTTT,CAIIVAGSDTQYF
.,TRBJ1-2,12,.,TRBV4-3,TGCGCCAGCAGCCGGAATAACTATGGCTACACCTTC,CASSRNNYGYTF
few,TRBJ2-5,15,.,TRBV5-4,TGTGCCAGCAGCTTGGTTCCCCTAACTGGGGAGACCCAGTACTTC,CASSLVPLTGETQYF
.,TRBJ1-2,14,TRBD1,TRBV20-1,TGCAGTGCTACCCGGGACAGGGTGCTCTATGGCTACACCTTC,CSATRDRVLYGYTF